A single sample is the source of the 14 T cell receptor beta chains below, sequenced in a study of cytomegalovirus exposure and HLA in healthy donors. The PCR made use of 60 Vbeta and 13 Jbeta primers. Assay: immunoSEQ multiplex PCR; the TCRdb copy retains only in-frame clones and omits some. This table has around 110,000 clones, around 85% appearing once. Material for sequencing was PBMCs. Receptor source: a man aged 25 to 45 in good health and CMV-seronegative.

The genes are TRBV6-1 and TRBJ2-3; possibly TRBD2 for D (5 bases). The CDR3 has 14 amino acids. V was pared by 6 bases and J by 4 bases, with 14 bases between. From germline, CDR1 is MNHNS and CDR2 SASEGT. The CDR3 region is CASRAARGADTQYF. CDR3 coding DNA: TGTGCCAGCAGGGCCGCTCGGGGTGCAGATACGCAGTATTTT.

The chain couples TRBV19 to TRBJ2-4; 7 bases are a match to TRBD2. Trimming took 5 bases from V and 2 from J; bases not matched to a gene: 6. Germline V gene sequence: CDR1 LNHDA, CDR2 SQIVND (reference sequence). The CDR3 runs to 15 residues. The CDR3 region has the DNA TGTGCCAGTAGTCCGCCCGGGGGGACCAAAAACATTCAGTACTTC. Its protein is CASSPPGGTKNIQYF.

This rearrangement joins TRBV28 to TRBJ1-4; a possible D gene is TRBD1 (5 bases). Trimming cost V 3 bases and J 11 bases, with 16 bases left between them. Germline V lookup: CDR1 MDHEN, CDR2 SYDVKM. The CDR3 covers 14 residues. CDR3 nucleotides: TGTGCCAGCAGTTTGGGGCAGCCTGGGGGGAAACTGTTTTTT. Translated, it gives CASSLGQPGGKLFF.

The J gene is TRBJ1-5, the V gene TRBV6-1; 10 bases agree with TRBD1. CDR3 length equals 15 residues. The junction had 5 bases not matched to a gene; V was cut back by 6 bases and J by 3 bases. Germline V gives CDR1 MNHNS, CDR2 SASEGT. The CDR3 bases are TGTGCCAGCAGCCCGGGACAGGGGATCAATCAGCCCCAGCATTTT. It specifies CASSPGQGINQPQHF.

This clone came up once. CDR3 DNA: TGTGCCACCAGCAGGGCGGGCTCGAACACCGGGGAGCTGTTTTTT. This gives the protein CATSRAGSNTGELFF. The chain is built from TRBV15 and TRBJ2-2, with D possibly TRBD2 on 5 matching bases. V was cut by 3 bases and J by 0 bases, with 8 bases left in between. The CDR3 runs 15 residues. Germline values: CDR1 LNHNV, CDR2 YYDKDF (reference sequence). The entire variable domain, with the rest obtained from reference TRBV15 and TRBJ2-2, is as follows: DAMVIQNPRYQVTQFGKPVTLSCSQTLNHNVMYWYQQKSSQAPKLLFHYYDKDFNNEADTPDNFQSRRPNTSFCFLDIRSPGLGDTAMYLCATSRAGSNTGELFFGEGSRLTVL.

Details on this clone: One end of the junction varies from germline; a read error may be responsible. The rearrangement links TRBV7-7 to TRBJ2-5; D may be TRBD1 (6 bases). CDR1 is SSHAT and CDR2 is FNYEAQ in the germline V gene (reference sequence). The length of the CDR3 is 14 residues. For the CDR3, the DNA is TGTGCTAGCAGCAATACAGGGTATGGCGAGACCCAGTACTTC. It yields the protein CASSNTGYGETQYF.

This clone appeared a single time. The chain has TRBV29-1 and TRBJ1-3; D perhaps matches TRBD1 (5 bases). V lost 8 bases to trimming and J lost 1 base, with 9 bases between them. The CDR3 has 12 residues. Germline V gives CDR1 SQVTM, CDR2 ANQGSEA. Here the CDR3 DNA reads TGCAGCTTTAGGGGTTCTGGAAACACCATATATTTT. Translation gives CSFRGSGNTIYF. Filled out from reference TRBV29-1 and TRBJ1-3, the complete variable domain reads SAVISQKPSRDICQRGTSLTIQCQVDSQVTMMFWYRQQPGQSLTLIATANQGSEATYESGFVIDKFPISRPNLTFSTLTVSNMSPEDSSIYLCSFRGSGNTIYFGEGSWLTVV.

The chain combines TRBV7-3 with TRBJ2-7, with 9 bases fitting TRBD1. Losses at the gene ends were 5 bases for V and 7 bases for J; bases not matched to a gene: 6. CDR1 is SGHTA and CDR2 is FQGTGA in the germline V gene. This CDR3 contains 13 residues. CDR3 region: CASSHTGGGEQYF. The CDR3 bases are TGTGCCAGCAGCCATACAGGGGGCGGGGAGCAGTACTTC.

This clone was found once. J is TRBJ2-7 and V is TRBV10-3; D gene unclear. V was pared by 2 bases and J by 3 bases, with 8 bases between. The germline V gene has CDR1 ENHRY and CDR2 SYGVKD. This CDR3 region has 13 residues. The DNA for the CDR3 is TGTGCCATCAGTGAGGGGCAGTACTACGAGCAGTACTTC. It specifies CAISEGQYYEQYF.

The CDR3 DNA reads as TGCAGCGTTGGGGAGTCTGGAAACACCATATATTTT. It encodes CSVGESGNTIYF. The V call is TRBV29-1, the J call TRBJ1-3, with D unclear. The CDR3 loop spans 12 amino acids. In germline, CDR1 is SQVTM, CDR2 ANQGSEA. Trimming took 4 bases from V and 1 from J, leaving 5 bases between them.

The chain uses TRBV30 and TRBJ2-3, with 8 bases aligning to TRBD2. Looked up from germline, CDR1 is GTSNPN and CDR2 is SVGIG (reference sequence). V was pared by 0 bases and J by 4 bases, with 12 bases of the junction left unmatched. This CDR3 contains 17 residues. CDR3 sequence: CAWSVSRTSPPADTQYF. For the CDR3, the DNA is TGTGCCTGGAGTGTTAGTCGGACTAGCCCGCCGGCAGATACGCAGTATTTT. The whole variable domain, filled in from reference TRBV30 and TRBJ2-3, reads SQTIHQWPATLVQPVGSPLSLECTVEGTSNPNLYWYRQAAGRGLQLLFYSVGIGQISSEVPQNLSASRPQDRQFILSSKKLLLSDSGFYLCAWSVSRTSPPADTQYFGPGTRLTVL.

The chain combines TRBV4-1 with TRBJ2-3; 10 bases match TRBD2. J lost 3 bases, V lost 4 bases, and 13 bases had no gene match. Germline V gives CDR1 MGHRA, CDR2 YSYEKL. The CDR3 length is 18 residues. Here the CDR3 DNA reads TGCGCCAGCAGCCTACTCCCTTATCTAGCGGGAGATACAGATACGCAGTATTTT. It yields the protein CASSLLPYLAGDTDTQYF.

The rearrangement uses TRBV9 and TRBJ2-7; D might be TRBD2 (5 bases). The length of the CDR3 is 14 residues. V was cut by 2 bases and J by 2 bases, with 11 bases left in between. Germline CDR1 SGDLS, CDR2 YYNGEE. The DNA of the CDR3 is TGTGCCAGCAGCGTCGGGGAACCAACCTACGAGCAGTACTTC. It yields the protein CASSVGEPTYEQYF.

The chain joins TRBV21-1 to TRBJ1-5. TRBV21-1 is a known pseudogene. The CDR3 extends over 15 amino acids. In DNA, the CDR3 is TGTGCCAGCAGCCGGGGGAGGGGTTTAGGGCAGCCCCAGCATTTT. Translated: CASSRGRGLGQPQHF.